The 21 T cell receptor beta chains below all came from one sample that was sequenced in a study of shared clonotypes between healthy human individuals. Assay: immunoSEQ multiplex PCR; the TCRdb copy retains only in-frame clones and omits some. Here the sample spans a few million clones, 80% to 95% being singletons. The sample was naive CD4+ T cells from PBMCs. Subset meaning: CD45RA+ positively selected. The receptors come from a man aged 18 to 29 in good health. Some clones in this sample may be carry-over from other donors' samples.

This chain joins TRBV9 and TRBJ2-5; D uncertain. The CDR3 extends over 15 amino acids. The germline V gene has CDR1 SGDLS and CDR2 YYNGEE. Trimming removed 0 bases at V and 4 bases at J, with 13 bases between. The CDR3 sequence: CASSVEAYLGETQYF. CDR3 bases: TGTGCCAGCAGCGTAGAGGCCTATCTCGGAGAGACCCAGTACTTC.

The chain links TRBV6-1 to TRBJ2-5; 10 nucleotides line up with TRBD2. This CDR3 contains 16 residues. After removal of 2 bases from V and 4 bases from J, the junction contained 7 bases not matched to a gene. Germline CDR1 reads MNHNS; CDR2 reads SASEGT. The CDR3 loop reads CASSETRAGGLETQYF. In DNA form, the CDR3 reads TGTGCCAGCAGTGAAACTCGAGCGGGAGGGCTAGAGACCCAGTACTTC.

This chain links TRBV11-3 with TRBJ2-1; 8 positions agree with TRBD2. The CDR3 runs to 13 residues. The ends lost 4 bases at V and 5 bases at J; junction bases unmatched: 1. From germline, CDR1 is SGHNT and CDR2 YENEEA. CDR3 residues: CASSSLADNEQFF. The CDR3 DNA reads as TGTGCCAGCAGCTCACTAGCGGACAATGAGCAGTTCTTC.

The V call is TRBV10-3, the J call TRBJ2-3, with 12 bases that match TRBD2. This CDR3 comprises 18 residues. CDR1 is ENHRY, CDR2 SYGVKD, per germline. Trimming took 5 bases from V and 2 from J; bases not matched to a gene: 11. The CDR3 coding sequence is TGTGCCATCAGTTTCCGACGGACTAGCGGGAACAACACAGATACGCAGTATTTT. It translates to CAISFRRTSGNNTDTQYF.

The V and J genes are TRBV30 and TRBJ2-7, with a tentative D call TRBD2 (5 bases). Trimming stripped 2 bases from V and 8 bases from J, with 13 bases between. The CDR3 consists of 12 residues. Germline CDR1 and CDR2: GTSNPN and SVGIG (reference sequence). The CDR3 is CAWSIGERKQYF. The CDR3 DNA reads TGTGCCTGGAGTATTGGGGAGAGAAAGCAGTACTTC.

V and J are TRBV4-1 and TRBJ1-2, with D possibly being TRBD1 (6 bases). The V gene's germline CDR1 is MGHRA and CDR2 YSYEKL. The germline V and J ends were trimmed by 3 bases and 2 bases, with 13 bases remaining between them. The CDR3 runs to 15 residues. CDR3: CASSQLGTKNYGYTF. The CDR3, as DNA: TGCGCCAGCAGCCAGCTCGGGACAAAGAACTATGGCTACACCTTC.

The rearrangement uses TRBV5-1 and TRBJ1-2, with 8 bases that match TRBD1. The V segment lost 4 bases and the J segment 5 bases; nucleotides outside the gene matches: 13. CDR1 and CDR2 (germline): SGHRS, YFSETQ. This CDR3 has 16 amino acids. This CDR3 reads CASSPFSGQGGYGYTF. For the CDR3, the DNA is TGCGCCAGCAGCCCTTTTTCTGGACAGGGAGGATATGGCTACACCTTC. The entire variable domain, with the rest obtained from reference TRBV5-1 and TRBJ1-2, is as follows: KAGVTQTPRYLIKTRGQQVTLSCSPISGHRSVSWYQQTPGQGLQFLFEYFSETQRNKGNFPGRFSGRQFSNSRSEMNVSTLELGDSALYLCASSPFSGQGGYGYTFGSGTRLTVV.

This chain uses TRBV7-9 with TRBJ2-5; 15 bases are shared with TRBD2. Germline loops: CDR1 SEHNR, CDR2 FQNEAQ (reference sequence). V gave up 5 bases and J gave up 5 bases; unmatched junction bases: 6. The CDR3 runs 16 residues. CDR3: CASSPGLAGGMETQYF. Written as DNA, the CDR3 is TGTGCCAGCAGCCCAGGACTAGCGGGAGGGATGGAGACCCAGTACTTC.

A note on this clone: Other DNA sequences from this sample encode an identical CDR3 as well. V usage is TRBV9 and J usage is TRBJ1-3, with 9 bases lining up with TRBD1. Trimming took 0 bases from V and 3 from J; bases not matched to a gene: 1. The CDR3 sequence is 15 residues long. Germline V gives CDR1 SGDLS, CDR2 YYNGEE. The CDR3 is CASSVATGGGNTIYF. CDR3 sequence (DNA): TGTGCCAGCAGCGTAGCGACAGGGGGTGGAAACACCATATATTTT.

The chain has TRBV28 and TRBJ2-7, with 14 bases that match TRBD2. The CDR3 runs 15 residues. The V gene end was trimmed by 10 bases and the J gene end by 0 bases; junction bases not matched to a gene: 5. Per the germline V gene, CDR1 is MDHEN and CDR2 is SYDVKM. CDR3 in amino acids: CATLGLAGGSYEQYF. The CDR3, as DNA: TGTGCCACCTTAGGACTAGCGGGAGGCTCCTACGAGCAGTACTTC. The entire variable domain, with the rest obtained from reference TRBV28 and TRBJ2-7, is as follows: DVKVTQSSRYLVKRTGEKVFLECVQDMDHENMFWYRQDPGLGLRLIYFSYDVKMKEKGDIPEGYSVSREKKERFSLILESASTNQTSMYLCATLGLAGGSYEQYFGPGTRLTVT.

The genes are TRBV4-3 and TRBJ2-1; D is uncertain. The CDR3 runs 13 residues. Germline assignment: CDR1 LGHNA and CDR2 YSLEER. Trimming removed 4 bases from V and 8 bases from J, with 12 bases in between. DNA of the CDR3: TGCGCCAGCAGCCCTCGTTCGGGCTATGAGCAGTTCTTC. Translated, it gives CASSPRSGYEQFF.

CDR3: CASSERGQSSYNEQFF. The CDR3 DNA follows: TGTGCCAGCAGTGAAAGGGGACAGAGCTCCTACAATGAGCAGTTCTTC. The chain combines TRBV6-1 with TRBJ2-1, with TRBD1 identical over 7 bases. The V segment lost 2 bases and the J segment 0 bases; nucleotides outside the gene matches: 4. The CDR3 is made up of 16 amino acids. Germline V gene data show CDR1 as MNHNS and CDR2 as SASEGT.

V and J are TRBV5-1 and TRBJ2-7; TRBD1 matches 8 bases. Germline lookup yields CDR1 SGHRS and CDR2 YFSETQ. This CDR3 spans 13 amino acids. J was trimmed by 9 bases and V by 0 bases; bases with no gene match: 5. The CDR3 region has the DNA TGCGCCAGCAGCTTGGGTCAGGGGGCTGTGCAGTACTTC. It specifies CASSLGQGAVQYF.

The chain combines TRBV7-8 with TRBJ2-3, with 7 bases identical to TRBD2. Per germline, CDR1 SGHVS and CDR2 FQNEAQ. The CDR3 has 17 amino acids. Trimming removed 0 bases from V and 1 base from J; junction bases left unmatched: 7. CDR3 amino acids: CASSLAGGSGGTDTQYF. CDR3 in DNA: TGTGCCAGCAGCTTAGCGGGCGGCAGCGGGGGCACAGATACGCAGTATTTT. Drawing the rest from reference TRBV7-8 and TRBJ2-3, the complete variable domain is GAGVSQSPRYKVAKRGQDVALRCDPISGHVSLFWYQQALGQGPEFLTYFQNEAQLDKSGLPSDRFFAERPEGSVSTLKIQRTQQEDSAVYLCASSLAGGSGGTDTQYFGPGTRLTVL.

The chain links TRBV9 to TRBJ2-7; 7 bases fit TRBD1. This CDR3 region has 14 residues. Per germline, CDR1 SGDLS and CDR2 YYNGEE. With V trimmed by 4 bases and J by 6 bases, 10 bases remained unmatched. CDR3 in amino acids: CASSPRGQGIEQYF. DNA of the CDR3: TGTGCCAGCAGCCCTAGGGGGCAGGGAATCGAGCAGTACTTC.

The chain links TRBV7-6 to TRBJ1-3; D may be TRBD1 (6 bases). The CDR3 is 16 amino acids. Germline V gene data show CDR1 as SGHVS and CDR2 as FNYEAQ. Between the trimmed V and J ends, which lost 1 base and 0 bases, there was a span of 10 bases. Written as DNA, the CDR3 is TGTGCCAGCAGCTTAGGGAGGACAGACTCTGGAAACACCATATATTTT. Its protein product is CASSLGRTDSGNTIYF.

CDR3 DNA: TGCGCCAGCAGCCAAGTGGGCCAGACTGAAGCTTTCTTT. This translates into CASSQVGQTEAFF. V usage is TRBV4-1 and J usage is TRBJ1-1; D is undetermined. Germline-derived CDR1 and CDR2 are MGHRA and YSYEKL. The CDR3 length is 13 residues. The ends were cut back, 1 base at V and 5 bases at J, with 8 bases in the middle.

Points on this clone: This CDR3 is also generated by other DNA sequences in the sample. The CDR3 region is CASSSRDRGNYGYTF. The DNA of the CDR3 is TGTGCCAGCAGTTCCCGGGACAGGGGGAACTATGGCTACACCTTC. V and J are TRBV28 and TRBJ1-2; 11 nucleotides match TRBD1. The V gene's germline CDR1 is MDHEN and CDR2 SYDVKM. The CDR3 spans 15 residues. V was clipped by 4 bases and J by 2 bases; unmatched bases: 3.

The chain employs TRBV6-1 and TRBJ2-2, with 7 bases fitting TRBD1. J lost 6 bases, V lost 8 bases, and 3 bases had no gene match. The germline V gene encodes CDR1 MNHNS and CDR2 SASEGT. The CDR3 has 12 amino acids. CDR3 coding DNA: TGTGCCAGCTTTGACAGGGCCGGGGAGCTGTTTTTT. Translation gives CASFDRAGELFF.

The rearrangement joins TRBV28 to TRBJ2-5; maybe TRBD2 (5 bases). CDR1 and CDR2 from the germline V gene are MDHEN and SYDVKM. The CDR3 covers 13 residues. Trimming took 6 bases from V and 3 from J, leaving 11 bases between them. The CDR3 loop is CASSDYRKETQYF. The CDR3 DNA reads TGTGCCAGCAGCGACTATCGGAAAGAGACCCAGTACTTC.

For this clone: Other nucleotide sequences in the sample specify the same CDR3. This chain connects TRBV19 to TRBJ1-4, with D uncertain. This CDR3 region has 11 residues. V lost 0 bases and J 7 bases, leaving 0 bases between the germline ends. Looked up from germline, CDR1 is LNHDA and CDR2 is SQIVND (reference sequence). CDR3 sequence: CASSIDEKLFF. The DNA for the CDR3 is TGTGCCAGTAGTATAGATGAAAAACTGTTTTTT.